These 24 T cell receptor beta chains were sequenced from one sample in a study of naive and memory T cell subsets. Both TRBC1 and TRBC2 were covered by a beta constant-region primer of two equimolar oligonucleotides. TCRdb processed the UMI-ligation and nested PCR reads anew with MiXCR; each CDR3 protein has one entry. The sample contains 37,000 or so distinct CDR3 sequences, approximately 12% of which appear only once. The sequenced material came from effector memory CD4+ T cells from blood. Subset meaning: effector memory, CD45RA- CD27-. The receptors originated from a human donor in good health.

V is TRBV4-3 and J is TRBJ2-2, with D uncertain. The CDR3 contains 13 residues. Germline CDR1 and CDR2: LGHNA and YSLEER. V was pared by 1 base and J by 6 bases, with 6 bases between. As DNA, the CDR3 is TGCGCCAGCAGCCAAGCCCTAGCCGGGGAGCTGTTTTTT. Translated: CASSQALAGELFF.

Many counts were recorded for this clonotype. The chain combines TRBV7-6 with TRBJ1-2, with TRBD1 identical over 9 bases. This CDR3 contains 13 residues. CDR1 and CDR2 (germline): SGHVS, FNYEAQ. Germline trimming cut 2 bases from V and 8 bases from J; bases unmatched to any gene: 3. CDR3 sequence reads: CASSLNGQGGYTF. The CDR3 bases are TGTGCCAGCAGCTTAAACGGACAGGGGGGCTACACCTTC.

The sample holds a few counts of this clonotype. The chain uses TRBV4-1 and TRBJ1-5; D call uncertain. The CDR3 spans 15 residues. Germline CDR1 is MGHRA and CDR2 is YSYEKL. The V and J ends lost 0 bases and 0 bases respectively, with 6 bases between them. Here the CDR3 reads CASSQDQVSNQPQHF. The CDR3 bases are TGCGCCAGCAGCCAAGATCAGGTTAGCAATCAGCCCCAGCATTTT.

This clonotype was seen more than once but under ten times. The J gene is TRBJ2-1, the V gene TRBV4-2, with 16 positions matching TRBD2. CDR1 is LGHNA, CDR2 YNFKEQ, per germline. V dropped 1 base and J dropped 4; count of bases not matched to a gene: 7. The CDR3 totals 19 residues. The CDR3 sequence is CASSQVSGLAGGGYNEQFF. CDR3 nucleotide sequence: TGTGCCAGCAGCCAAGTTTCGGGACTAGCGGGAGGGGGTTACAATGAGCAGTTCTTC.

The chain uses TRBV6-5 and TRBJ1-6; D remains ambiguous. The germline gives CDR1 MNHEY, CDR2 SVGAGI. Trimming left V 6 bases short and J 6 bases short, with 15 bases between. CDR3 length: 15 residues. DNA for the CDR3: TGTGCCAGCAGGGCCTCAGGAGGCCGTAATTCACCCCTCCACTTT. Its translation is CASRASGGRNSPLHF.

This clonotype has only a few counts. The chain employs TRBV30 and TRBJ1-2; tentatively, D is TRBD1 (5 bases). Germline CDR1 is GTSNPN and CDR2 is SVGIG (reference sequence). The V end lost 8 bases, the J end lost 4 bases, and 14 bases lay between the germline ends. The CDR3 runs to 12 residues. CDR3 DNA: TGTGCCGCCCGACAGATAGTCTATGGCTACACCTTC. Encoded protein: CAARQIVYGYTF.

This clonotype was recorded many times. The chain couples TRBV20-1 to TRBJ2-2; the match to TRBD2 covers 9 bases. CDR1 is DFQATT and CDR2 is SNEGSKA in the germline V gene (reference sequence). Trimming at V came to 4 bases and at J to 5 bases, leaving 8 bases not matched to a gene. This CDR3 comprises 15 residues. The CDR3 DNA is TGCAGTGCTACTTTTAGCGGGAGTCTTACCGGGGAGCTGTTTTTT. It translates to CSATFSGSLTGELFF.

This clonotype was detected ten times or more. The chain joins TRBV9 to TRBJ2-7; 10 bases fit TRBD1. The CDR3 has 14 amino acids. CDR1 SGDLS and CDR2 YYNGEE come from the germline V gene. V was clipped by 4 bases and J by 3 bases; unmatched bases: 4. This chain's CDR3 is CASSPRTGGYEQYF. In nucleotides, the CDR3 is TGTGCCAGCAGCCCCCGGACAGGGGGCTACGAGCAGTACTTC. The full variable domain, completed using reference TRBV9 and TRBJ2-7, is DSGVTQTPKHLITATGQRVTLRCSPRSGDLSVYWYQQSLDQGLQFLIQYYNGEERAKGNILERFSAQQFPDLHSELNLSSLELGDSALYFCASSPRTGGYEQYFGPGTRLTVT.

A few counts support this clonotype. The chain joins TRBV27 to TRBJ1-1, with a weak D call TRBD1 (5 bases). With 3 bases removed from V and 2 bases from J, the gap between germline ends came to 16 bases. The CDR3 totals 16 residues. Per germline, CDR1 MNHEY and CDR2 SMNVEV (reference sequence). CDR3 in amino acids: CASSFGQGSLNTEAFF. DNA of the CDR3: TGTGCCAGCAGTTTCGGGCAGGGAAGTTTAAACACTGAAGCTTTCTTT.

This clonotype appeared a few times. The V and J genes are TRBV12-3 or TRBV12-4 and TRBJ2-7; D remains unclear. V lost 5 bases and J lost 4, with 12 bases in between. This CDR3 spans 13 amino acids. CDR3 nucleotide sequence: TGTGCCAGCAGTAACCTAGACGGATACGAGCAGTACTTC. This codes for CASSNLDGYEQYF.

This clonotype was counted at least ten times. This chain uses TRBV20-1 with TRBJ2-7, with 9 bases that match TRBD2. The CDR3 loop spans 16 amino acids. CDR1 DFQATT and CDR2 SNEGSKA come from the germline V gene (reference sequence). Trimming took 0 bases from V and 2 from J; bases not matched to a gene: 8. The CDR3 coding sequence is TGCAGTGCTAGAGATCCCGCAGCGGGAGGTACCTACGAGCAGTACTTC. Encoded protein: CSARDPAAGGTYEQYF.

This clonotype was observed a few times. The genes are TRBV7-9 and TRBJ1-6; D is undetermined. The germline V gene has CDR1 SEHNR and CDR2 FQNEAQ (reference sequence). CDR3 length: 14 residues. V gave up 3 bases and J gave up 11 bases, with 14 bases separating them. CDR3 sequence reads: CASSFPGVMAPLHF. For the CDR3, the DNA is TGTGCCAGCAGCTTCCCTGGGGTAATGGCACCCCTCCACTTT.

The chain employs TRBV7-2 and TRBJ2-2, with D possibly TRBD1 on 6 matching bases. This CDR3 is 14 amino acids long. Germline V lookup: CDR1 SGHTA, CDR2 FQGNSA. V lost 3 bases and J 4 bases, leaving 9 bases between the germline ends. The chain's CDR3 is CASSFQGSTGELFF. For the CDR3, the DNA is TGTGCCAGCAGCTTTCAGGGGAGCACCGGGGAGCTGTTTTTT. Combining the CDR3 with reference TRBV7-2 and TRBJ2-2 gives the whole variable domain GAGVSQSPSNKVTEKGKDVELRCDPISGHTALYWYRQSLGQGLEFLIYFQGNSAPDKSGLPSDRFSAERTGGSVSTLTIQRTQQEDSAVYLCASSFQGSTGELFFGEGSRLTVL.

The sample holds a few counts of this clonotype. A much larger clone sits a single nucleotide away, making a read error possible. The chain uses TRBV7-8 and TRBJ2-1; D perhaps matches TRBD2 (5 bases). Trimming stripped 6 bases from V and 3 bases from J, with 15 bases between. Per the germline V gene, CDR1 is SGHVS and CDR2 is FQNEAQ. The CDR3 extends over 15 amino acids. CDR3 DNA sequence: TGTGCCAGCAGGGGTGGAGCGGCGCTCTACAATGAGCAGTTCTTC. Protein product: CASRGGAALYNEQFF.

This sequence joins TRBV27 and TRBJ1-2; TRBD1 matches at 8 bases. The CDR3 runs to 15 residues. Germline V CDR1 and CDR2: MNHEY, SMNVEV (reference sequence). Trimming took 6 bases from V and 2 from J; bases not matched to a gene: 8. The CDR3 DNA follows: TGTGCCAGCAGCAACGGACAGGGTAGGAACTATGGCTACACCTTC. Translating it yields CASSNGQGRNYGYTF.

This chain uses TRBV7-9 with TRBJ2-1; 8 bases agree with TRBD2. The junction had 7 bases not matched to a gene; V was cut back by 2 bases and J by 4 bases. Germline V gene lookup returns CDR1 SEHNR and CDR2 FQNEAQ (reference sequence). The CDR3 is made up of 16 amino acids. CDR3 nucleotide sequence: TGTGCCAGCAGCTTATTCCGAACTAGCGGTTACAATGAGCAGTTCTTC. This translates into CASSLFRTSGYNEQFF.

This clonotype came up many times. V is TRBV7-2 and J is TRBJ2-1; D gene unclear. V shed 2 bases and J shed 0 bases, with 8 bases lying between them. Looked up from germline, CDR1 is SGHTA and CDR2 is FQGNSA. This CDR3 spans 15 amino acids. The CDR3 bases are TGTGCCAGCAGCTTACTGTCGAGCTCCTACAATGAGCAGTTCTTC. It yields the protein CASSLLSSSYNEQFF.

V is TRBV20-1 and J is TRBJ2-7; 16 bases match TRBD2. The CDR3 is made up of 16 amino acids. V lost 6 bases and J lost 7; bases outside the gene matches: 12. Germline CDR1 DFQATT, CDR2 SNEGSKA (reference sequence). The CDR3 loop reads CSATGTSGRGLREQYF. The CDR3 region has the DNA TGCAGTGCAACCGGGACTAGCGGGAGGGGGTTGAGGGAGCAGTACTTC.

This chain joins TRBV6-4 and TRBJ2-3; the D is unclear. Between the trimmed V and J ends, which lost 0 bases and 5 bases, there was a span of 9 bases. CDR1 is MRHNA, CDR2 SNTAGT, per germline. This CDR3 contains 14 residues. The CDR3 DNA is TGTGCCAGCAGTGACTCGCTGACCGGAGATACGCAGTATTTT. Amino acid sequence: CASSDSLTGDTQYF.

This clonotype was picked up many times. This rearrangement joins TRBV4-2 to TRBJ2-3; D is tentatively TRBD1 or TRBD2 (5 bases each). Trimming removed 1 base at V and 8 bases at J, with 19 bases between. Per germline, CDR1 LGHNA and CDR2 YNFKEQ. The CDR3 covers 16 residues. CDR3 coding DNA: TGTGCCAGCAGCCAAGTGATTGCTAGAGGGGTCGGTACGCAGTATTTT. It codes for CASSQVIARGVGTQYF.

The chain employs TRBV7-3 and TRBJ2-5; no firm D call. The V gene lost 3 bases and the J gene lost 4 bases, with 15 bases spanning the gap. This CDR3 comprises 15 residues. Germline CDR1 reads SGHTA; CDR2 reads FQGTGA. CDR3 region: CASSLTPREGETQYF. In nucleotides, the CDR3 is TGTGCCAGCAGCTTGACGCCTAGGGAAGGAGAGACCCAGTACTTC.

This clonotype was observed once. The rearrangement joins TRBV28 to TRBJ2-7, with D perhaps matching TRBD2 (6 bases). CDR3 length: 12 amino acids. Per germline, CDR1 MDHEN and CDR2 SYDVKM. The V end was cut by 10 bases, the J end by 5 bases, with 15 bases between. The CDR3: CATSGGINEQYF. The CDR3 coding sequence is TGTGCCACCTCTGGGGGGATTAACGAGCAGTACTTC. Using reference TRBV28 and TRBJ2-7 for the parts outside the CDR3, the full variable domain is DVKVTQSSRYLVKRTGEKVFLECVQDMDHENMFWYRQDPGLGLRLIYFSYDVKMKEKGDIPEGYSVSREKKERFSLILESASTNQTSMYLCATSGGINEQYFGPGTRLTVT.

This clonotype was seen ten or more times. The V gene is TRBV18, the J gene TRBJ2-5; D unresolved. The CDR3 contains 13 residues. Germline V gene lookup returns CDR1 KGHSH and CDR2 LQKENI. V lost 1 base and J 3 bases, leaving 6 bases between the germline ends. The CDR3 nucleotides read TGTGCCAGCTCACCACGCGACGAAGAGACCCAGTACTTC. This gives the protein CASSPRDEETQYF.

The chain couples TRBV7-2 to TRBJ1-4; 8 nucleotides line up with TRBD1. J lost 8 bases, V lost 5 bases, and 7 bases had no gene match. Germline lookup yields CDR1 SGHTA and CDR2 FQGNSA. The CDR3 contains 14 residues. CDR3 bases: TGTGCCAGCAGCCCTGACAGGGGTAACGAAAAACTGTTTTTT. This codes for CASSPDRGNEKLFF.